This passage covers 30 T cell receptor beta chains from one sample sequenced in a study of blood T cell repertoires in COVID-19. TCRdb keeps only in-frame clones here, not all; method: immunoSEQ multiplex PCR. The sample lists approximately 400,000 clones; around 90% were seen once. The sample consisted of PBMCs or T cells enriched from blood (not recorded which). Every receptor here comes from a woman in her late teens or twenties who had recovered from COVID-19.

V gene TRBV14 combines with J gene TRBJ2-2; the match to TRBD1 covers 9 bases. Germline values: CDR1 SGHDN, CDR2 FVKESK. The CDR3 loop spans 16 amino acids. J lost 3 bases, V lost 0 bases, and 2 bases had no gene match. CDR3 nucleotide sequence: TGTGCCAGCAGCCAAGATGGGACAGGGTACACCGGGGAGCTGTTTTTT. This gives the protein CASSQDGTGYTGELFF.

This clone is a singleton in its sample. This chain uses TRBV6-6 with TRBJ1-5, with TRBD1 as a possible D gene (5 bases). Germline V CDR1 and CDR2: MNHNY, SVGAGI (reference sequence). Trimming cost V 4 bases and J 5 bases, with 18 bases left between them. The CDR3 has 16 residues. The CDR3 is CASSSAGGLLDQPQHF. The CDR3 DNA sequence: TGTGCCAGCAGTTCCGCGGGGGGGTTGCTGGATCAGCCCCAGCATTTT.

The chain employs TRBV4-1 and TRBJ1-1; D gene uncertain. Germline V gene sequence: CDR1 MGHRA, CDR2 YSYEKL. V lost 0 bases and J 5 bases, leaving 16 bases between the germline ends. The CDR3 runs to 16 residues. Written as DNA, the CDR3 is TGCGCCAGCAGCCAAGATCTTTCGGGGTCGCTGACTGAAGCTTTCTTT. Amino acid sequence: CASSQDLSGSLTEAFF.

The chain employs TRBV7-8 and TRBJ1-2, with D perhaps TRBD1 (6 bases). The length of the CDR3 is 13 residues. V dropped 10 bases and J dropped 0 bases, with 12 bases sitting between them. The germline V gene has CDR1 SGHVS and CDR2 FQNEAQ. CDR3 residues: CATGASANYGYTF. The CDR3 DNA follows: TGTGCCACAGGGGCCTCAGCTAACTATGGCTACACCTTC.

The J gene is TRBJ1-5, the V gene TRBV18, with 9 bases matching TRBD1. Germline V gene lookup returns CDR1 KGHSH and CDR2 LQKENI. The CDR3 consists of 14 residues. V shed 6 bases, J shed 8 bases, and the junction held 8 bases outside the gene matches. CDR3 bases: TGTGCCAGCTCTCCTGAACAGGGGGCAAAGCCCCAGCATTTT. This encodes CASSPEQGAKPQHF.

This clone was observed a handful of times. The V call is TRBV3-1 (or the pseudogene TRBV3-2), the J call TRBJ1-2; no clear D. Germline V gene data show CDR1 as LGHDT and CDR2 as YNNKEL (reference sequence). V lost 0 bases to trimming and J lost 4 bases, with 9 bases between them. The CDR3 totals 14 residues. This CDR3 reads CASSQESRGYGYTF. The CDR3 coding sequence is TGTGCCAGCAGCCAAGAGTCTCGCGGCTATGGCTACACCTTC.

The chain carries TRBV15 and TRBJ2-1; a weak D match, TRBD1 (6 bases). The CDR3 is 17 amino acids. The V gene lost 3 bases and the J gene lost 4 bases, with 19 bases spanning the gap. Germline values: CDR1 LNHNV, CDR2 YYDKDF (reference sequence). The CDR3 DNA follows: TGTGCCACCAGCAGGTTACCGGGACAACAAATTTACAATGAGCAGTTCTTC. As protein: CATSRLPGQQIYNEQFF.

The CDR3 reads CASSPGGNYEQYF. The CDR3 DNA sequence: TGTGCCAGCAGCCCCGGGGGAAACTACGAGCAGTACTTC. The V call is TRBV7-9, the J call TRBJ2-7; D perhaps matches TRBD2 (6 bases). CDR1 and CDR2 from the germline V gene are SEHNR and FQNEAQ (reference sequence). V gave up 5 bases and J gave up 3 bases, with 11 bases separating them. CDR3 length equals 13 residues.

The gene calls are TRBV9 and TRBJ1-6; the match to TRBD1 covers 7 bases. Germline lookup yields CDR1 SGDLS and CDR2 YYNGEE. This CDR3 has 16 residues. Trimming took 5 bases from V and 9 from J; bases not matched to a gene: 14. CDR3 sequence reads: CASSWDQGGSSSPLHF. The CDR3 DNA reads TGTGCCAGCAGTTGGGATCAGGGGGGAAGTAGTTCACCCCTCCACTTT. The variable domain in full, completed from reference TRBV9 and TRBJ1-6, reads DSGVTQTPKHLITATGQRVTLRCSPRSGDLSVYWYQQSLDQGLQFLIQYYNGEERAKGNILERFSAQQFPDLHSELNLSSLELGDSALYFCASSWDQGGSSSPLHFGNGTRLTVT.

The chain uses TRBV30 and TRBJ2-7; 7 bases are a match to TRBD1. V trimming: 3 bases; J trimming: 9 bases; junction bases outside the gene matches: 8. The CDR3 runs to 12 residues. CDR1 and CDR2 (germline): GTSNPN, SVGIG (reference sequence). The CDR3 reads CAWSRQGEGQYF. As DNA, the CDR3 is TGTGCCTGGAGCAGGCAGGGGGAAGGGCAGTACTTC. The full variable domain, with the rest looked up from reference TRBV30 and TRBJ2-7, is SQTIHQWPATLVQPVGSPLSLECTVEGTSNPNLYWYRQAAGRGLQLLFYSVGIGQISSEVPQNLSASRPQDRQFILSSKKLLLSDSGFYLCAWSRQGEGQYFGPGTRLTVT.

This clone occurred once. The chain recombines TRBV5-6 with TRBJ2-7, with D uncertain. The CDR3 runs 11 residues. Trimming left V 0 bases short and J 6 bases short, with 4 bases between. The germline V gene encodes CDR1 SGHDT and CDR2 YYEEEE. The CDR3 sequence: CASSLGLEQYF. In DNA, the CDR3 is TGTGCCAGCAGCTTGGGGCTCGAGCAGTACTTC.

The chain carries TRBV5-6 and TRBJ2-7, with D maybe TRBD2 (7 bases). Germline-derived CDR1 and CDR2 are SGHDT and YYEEEE. The CDR3 is made up of 17 amino acids. The V and J ends lost 0 bases and 3 bases respectively, with 19 bases between them. The CDR3 coding sequence is TGTGCCAGCAGCTTGGCCCCCGTTCGCGGGGGCCGCTACGAGCAGTACTTC. Protein sequence: CASSLAPVRGGRYEQYF.

The gene calls are TRBV28 and TRBJ1-2, with 8 bases lining up with TRBD1. V lost 7 bases to trimming and J lost 4 bases; unmatched junction nucleotides: 8. This CDR3 is 14 amino acids long. Germline CDR1 reads MDHEN; CDR2 reads SYDVKM. The CDR3 nucleotides read TGTGCCAGCATCCCCCGCGGGACAGGCTATGGCTACACCTTC. It codes for CASIPRGTGYGYTF.

The chain links TRBV6-2 or TRBV6-3 to TRBJ1-2; perhaps TRBD1 as D (5 bases). Per the germline V gene, CDR1 is MNHEY and CDR2 is SVGEGT. The CDR3 extends over 15 amino acids. V dropped 0 bases and J dropped 7 bases, with 15 bases sitting between them. The CDR3 region has the DNA TGTGCCAGCAGTTACTCGAACACGGGACTAACTGGCTACACCTTC. Its protein product is CASSYSNTGLTGYTF.

The rearrangement uses TRBV6-1 and TRBJ2-3; TRBD2 is a possible D gene (6 bases). The germline gives CDR1 MNHNS, CDR2 SASEGT. V lost 3 bases and J lost 9, with 16 bases in between. The CDR3 loop spans 14 amino acids. DNA for the CDR3: TGTGCCAGCAGTGAGAGTCCGGGGGTGGGCACGCAGTATTTT. It translates to CASSESPGVGTQYF.

The V gene is TRBV27, the J gene TRBJ1-6; 7 nucleotides match TRBD1. CDR1 is MNHEY, CDR2 SMNVEV, per germline (reference sequence). The trim removed 7 bases at V and 4 bases at J, leaving 4 bases unmatched. The CDR3 totals 14 residues. CDR3 region: CASTTDRYNSPLHF. CDR3 nucleotide sequence: TGTGCCAGCACAACGGACAGGTATAATTCACCCCTCCACTTT.

The chain carries TRBV9 and TRBJ1-3, with 8 nucleotides matching TRBD1. The CDR3 covers 16 residues. Germline-derived CDR1 and CDR2 are SGDLS and YYNGEE. The junction had 8 bases not matched to a gene; V was cut back by 4 bases and J by 2 bases. Here the CDR3 reads CASSPNPDRAGNTIYF. CDR3 DNA sequence: TGTGCCAGCAGCCCTAATCCGGACAGGGCTGGAAACACCATATATTTT. Filled out from reference TRBV9 and TRBJ1-3, the complete variable domain reads DSGVTQTPKHLITATGQRVTLRCSPRSGDLSVYWYQQSLDQGLQFLIQYYNGEERAKGNILERFSAQQFPDLHSELNLSSLELGDSALYFCASSPNPDRAGNTIYFGEGSWLTVV.

This clone was found once. The CDR3 loop reads CAWSVGVKIQPQHF. The CDR3 region has the DNA TGTGCCTGGAGTGTTGGAGTAAAAATTCAGCCCCAGCATTTT. The chain joins TRBV30 to TRBJ1-5; no clear D gene. The V gene's germline CDR1 is GTSNPN and CDR2 SVGIG (reference sequence). This CDR3 has 14 amino acids. The V end was cut by 0 bases, the J end by 6 bases, with 12 bases between. The variable domain in full, completed from reference TRBV30 and TRBJ1-5, reads SQTIHQWPATLVQPVGSPLSLECTVEGTSNPNLYWYRQAAGRGLQLLFYSVGIGQISSEVPQNLSASRPQDRQFILSSKKLLLSDSGFYLCAWSVGVKIQPQHFGDGTRLSIL.

The rearrangement links TRBV4-1 to TRBJ1-4; a weak D match, TRBD1 (6 bases). V gave up 4 bases and J gave up 2 bases, with 8 bases separating them. The CDR3 has 14 amino acids. The germline V gene encodes CDR1 MGHRA and CDR2 YSYEKL. The DNA for the CDR3 is TGCGCCAGCAGCCGCGGGGGCACTAATGAAAAACTGTTTTTT. Encoded protein: CASSRGGTNEKLFF.

The chain links TRBV7-2 to TRBJ1-6; 9 bases map to TRBD1. The V and J ends lost 5 bases and 8 bases, in that order; junction bases with no gene match: 7. The CDR3 spans 15 residues. CDR1 and CDR2 from the germline V gene are SGHTA and FQGNSA. This chain's CDR3 is CASSTRTGEDSPLHF. The DNA for the CDR3 is TGTGCCAGCAGCACACGGACAGGGGAGGATTCACCCCTCCACTTT.

The V and J genes are TRBV11-2 and TRBJ2-2; D is uncertain. The ends were cut back, 5 bases at V and 5 bases at J, with 9 bases in the middle. In germline, CDR1 is SGHAT, CDR2 FQNNGV. The CDR3 runs to 13 residues. The CDR3 protein is CASSPVFTGELFF. In DNA, the CDR3 is TGTGCCAGCAGCCCGGTTTTTACCGGGGAGCTGTTTTTT.

V and J are TRBV9 and TRBJ1-1; the D gene is possibly TRBD1 (6 bases). Trimming took 4 bases from V and 0 from J, leaving 13 bases between them. CDR1 SGDLS and CDR2 YYNGEE come from the germline V gene. The CDR3 has 15 residues. This chain's CDR3 is CASSINREMNTEAFF. The CDR3 coding sequence is TGTGCCAGCAGCATAAACAGGGAAATGAACACTGAAGCTTTCTTT. The full variable domain, with the rest looked up from reference TRBV9 and TRBJ1-1, is DSGVTQTPKHLITATGQRVTLRCSPRSGDLSVYWYQQSLDQGLQFLIQYYNGEERAKGNILERFSAQQFPDLHSELNLSSLELGDSALYFCASSINREMNTEAFFGQGTRLTVV.

Points on this clone: The sample carries other DNA sequences with the same CDR3. The chain combines TRBV30 with TRBJ1-5, with D perhaps matching TRBD1 (5 bases). The V end was cut by 2 bases, the J end by 4 bases, with 9 bases between. The length of the CDR3 is 13 residues. Germline loops: CDR1 GTSNPN, CDR2 SVGIG (reference sequence). CDR3: CAWSLGGNQPQHF. Here the CDR3 DNA reads TGTGCCTGGAGTCTCGGGGGGAATCAGCCCCAGCATTTT. Complete variable domain (other parts from reference TRBV30 and TRBJ1-5): SQTIHQWPATLVQPVGSPLSLECTVEGTSNPNLYWYRQAAGRGLQLLFYSVGIGQISSEVPQNLSASRPQDRQFILSSKKLLLSDSGFYLCAWSLGGNQPQHFGDGTRLSIL.

The rearrangement links TRBV7-8 to TRBJ1-4; D may be TRBD1 (6 bases). V was trimmed by 5 bases and J by 8 bases, leaving 21 bases between them. CDR3 size: 16 residues. From germline, CDR1 is SGHVS and CDR2 FQNEAQ. The CDR3 DNA reads TGTGCCAGCAGCCTACAGGGTTTTGCGAAGGAAGAAAAACTGTTTTTT. Translation gives CASSLQGFAKEEKLFF. Together with reference TRBV7-8 and TRBJ1-4, the CDR3 gives the full variable domain: GAGVSQSPRYKVAKRGQDVALRCDPISGHVSLFWYQQALGQGPEFLTYFQNEAQLDKSGLPSDRFFAERPEGSVSTLKIQRTQQEDSAVYLCASSLQGFAKEEKLFFGSGTQLSVL.

This CDR3 reads CASSPGASGPTDTQYF. For the CDR3, the DNA is TGTGCCAGCAGCCCAGGGGCTAGCGGACCAACAGATACGCAGTATTTT. The J gene is TRBJ2-3, the V gene TRBV3-1 (or the pseudogene TRBV3-2), with a tentative D call TRBD2 (7 bases). Trimming left V 4 bases short and J 3 bases short, with 17 bases between. Germline CDR1 and CDR2: LGHDT and YNNKEL (reference sequence). The CDR3 sequence is 16 residues long.

Worth noting for this clone: At one boundary the junction diverges from the germline segment, which might be a read error. This rearrangement joins TRBV6-4 to TRBJ1-1; unclear D gene. CDR3 length: 11 residues. Germline CDR1 and CDR2: MRHNA and SNTAGT. The CDR3: CASGDGPAAFF. Here the CDR3 DNA reads TGTGCCAGCGGTGACGGCCCCGCAGCTTTCTTT.

This clone was seen a handful of times. Written as DNA, the CDR3 is TGTGCCAGCAGTTTATCGATTGGGGCCGGAGCTAACTATGGCTACACCTTC. Translating gives CASSLSIGAGANYGYTF. The chain couples TRBV27 to TRBJ1-2; tentative D call: TRBD1 (5 bases). The V and J ends lost 0 bases and 0 bases respectively, with 14 bases between them. CDR3 size: 17 residues. Germline V lookup: CDR1 MNHEY, CDR2 SMNVEV (reference sequence).

The chain has TRBV3-1 (or the pseudogene TRBV3-2) and TRBJ2-2; a possible D gene is TRBD1 (6 bases). CDR1 LGHDT and CDR2 YNNKEL come from the germline V gene (reference sequence). CDR3 length: 16 amino acids. V was cut by 1 base and J by 4 bases, with 13 bases left in between. The CDR3 nucleotides read TGTGCCAGCAGCCAAGGCCCTCGGACAGCCACCGGGGAGCTGTTTTTT. Its translation is CASSQGPRTATGELFF.

This clone was detected once. One end of the junction does not line up with germline, which may come from a read error. The chain recombines TRBV11-2 with TRBJ1-6; D may be TRBD1 (5 bases). CDR1 SGHAT and CDR2 FQNNGV come from the germline V gene. This CDR3 comprises 13 residues. CDR3 sequence reads: CASSLSRDSPRNF. CDR3 sequence (DNA): TGTGCCAGCAGCTTAAGCCGCGACAGCCCCAGAAACTTT.

The chain combines TRBV5-1 with TRBJ2-2; maybe TRBD2 (6 bases). V was shortened by 2 bases and J by 3 bases, with 11 bases between the two germline ends. Looked up from germline, CDR1 is SGHRS and CDR2 is YFSETQ. The CDR3 sequence is 15 residues long. CDR3 DNA sequence: TGCGCCAGCAGCTTACGGAGGGGAGACACCGGGGAGCTGTTTTTT. This translates into CASSLRRGDTGELFF. Using reference TRBV5-1 and TRBJ2-2 for the parts outside the CDR3, the full variable domain is KAGVTQTPRYLIKTRGQQVTLSCSPISGHRSVSWYQQTPGQGLQFLFEYFSETQRNKGNFPGRFSGRQFSNSRSEMNVSTLELGDSALYLCASSLRRGDTGELFFGEGSRLTVL.